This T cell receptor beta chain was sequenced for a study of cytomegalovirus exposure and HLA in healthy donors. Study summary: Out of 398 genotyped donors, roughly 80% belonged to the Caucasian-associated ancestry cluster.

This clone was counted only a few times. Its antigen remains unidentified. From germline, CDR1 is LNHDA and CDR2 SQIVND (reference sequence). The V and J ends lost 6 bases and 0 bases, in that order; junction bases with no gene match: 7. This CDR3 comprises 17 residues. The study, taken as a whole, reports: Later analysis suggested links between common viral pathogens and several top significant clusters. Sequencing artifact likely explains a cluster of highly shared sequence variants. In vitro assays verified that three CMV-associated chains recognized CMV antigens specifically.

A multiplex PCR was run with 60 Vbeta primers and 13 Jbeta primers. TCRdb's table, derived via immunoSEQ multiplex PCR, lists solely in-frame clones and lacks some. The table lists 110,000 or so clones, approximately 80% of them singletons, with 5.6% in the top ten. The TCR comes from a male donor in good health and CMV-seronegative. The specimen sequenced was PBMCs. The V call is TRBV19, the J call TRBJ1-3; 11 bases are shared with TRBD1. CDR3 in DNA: TGTGCCAGTAGCCGGGGACAGGGGGGAACCTCTGGAAACACCATATATTTT. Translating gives CASSRGQGGTSGNTIYF.